The next 5 T cell receptor beta chains were all read from a single sample in a study of cytomegalovirus exposure and HLA in healthy donors. The PCR was carried out with 60 Vbeta primers and 13 Jbeta primers. The method was immunoSEQ multiplex PCR; TCRdb's version includes in-frame clones alone and lacks a portion of them. The ten most abundant clones cover roughly 2.7% of a sample with some 110,000 clones. Input material: PBMCs. The receptors stem from a young man in good health and CMV-seronegative.

Here the CDR3 DNA reads TGTGCCAGCAGCGCCATTGTGTTCGGGACAGACGTAAGACCCGGGGAGCTGTTTTTT. Its protein is CASSAIVFGTDVRPGELFF. The chain employs TRBV9 and TRBJ2-2, with 7 positions matching TRBD1. Germline V gene lookup returns CDR1 SGDLS and CDR2 YYNGEE. This CDR3 comprises 19 residues. V trimming: 3 bases; J trimming: 6 bases; junction bases outside the gene matches: 20. Looking up the rest from reference TRBV9 and TRBJ2-2 gives the full variable domain: DSGVTQTPKHLITATGQRVTLRCSPRSGDLSVYWYQQSLDQGLQFLIQYYNGEERAKGNILERFSAQQFPDLHSELNLSSLELGDSALYFCASSAIVFGTDVRPGELFFGEGSRLTVL.

The chain couples TRBV10-3 to TRBJ2-1, with 13 nucleotides matching TRBD2. With 3 bases clipped from V and 6 bases from J, the junction kept 5 bases outside the gene matches. Germline CDR1 is ENHRY and CDR2 is SYGVKD. This CDR3 comprises 16 residues. Here the CDR3 reads CAISDAGTSGINEQFF. CDR3 sequence (DNA): TGTGCCATCAGTGACGCCGGGACTAGCGGGATCAATGAGCAGTTCTTC.

V gene TRBV4-1 combines with J gene TRBJ1-6; possibly TRBD1 for D (5 bases). The V end was cut by 0 bases, the J end by 10 bases, with 7 bases between. The V gene's germline CDR1 is MGHRA and CDR2 YSYEKL. The CDR3 contains 13 residues. CDR3 protein: CASSQEGGSPLHF. For the CDR3, the DNA is TGCGCCAGCAGCCAAGAGGGGGGATCACCCCTCCACTTT.

The V gene is TRBV5-4, the J gene TRBJ1-2, with a tentative D call TRBD1 (6 bases). Germline assignment: CDR1 SGHNT and CDR2 YYREEE (reference sequence). This CDR3 contains 16 residues. Between the trimmed V and J ends, which lost 5 bases and 0 bases, there was a span of 17 bases. In DNA, the CDR3 is TGTGCCAGCAGAGCTCAGGGGTACCAAACTAACTATGGCTACACCTTC. Encoded protein: CASRAQGYQTNYGYTF.

The chain couples TRBV6-5 to TRBJ1-1, with a tentative D call TRBD1 (6 bases). The V and J ends lost 6 bases and 5 bases respectively, with 16 bases between them. This CDR3 region has 14 residues. Germline CDR1 and CDR2: MNHEY and SVGAGI. This chain's CDR3 is CASSQGHSGTEAFF. The CDR3 coding sequence is TGTGCCAGCAGCCAGGGACATTCGGGAACTGAAGCTTTCTTT.